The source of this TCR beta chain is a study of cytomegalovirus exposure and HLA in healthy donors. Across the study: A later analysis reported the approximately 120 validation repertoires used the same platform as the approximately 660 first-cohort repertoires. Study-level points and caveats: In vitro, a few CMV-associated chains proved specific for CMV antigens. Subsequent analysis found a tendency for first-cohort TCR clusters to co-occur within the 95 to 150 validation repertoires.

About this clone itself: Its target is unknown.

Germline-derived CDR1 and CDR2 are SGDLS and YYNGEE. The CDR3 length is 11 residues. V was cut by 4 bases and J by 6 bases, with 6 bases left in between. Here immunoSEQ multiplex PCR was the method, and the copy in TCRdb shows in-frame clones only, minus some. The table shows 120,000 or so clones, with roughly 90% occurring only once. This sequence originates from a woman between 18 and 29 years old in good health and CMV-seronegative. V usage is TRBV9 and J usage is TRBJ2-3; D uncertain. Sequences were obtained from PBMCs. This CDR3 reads CASSSEDTQYF. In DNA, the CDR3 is TGTGCCAGCAGCAGCGAGGATACGCAGTATTTT.